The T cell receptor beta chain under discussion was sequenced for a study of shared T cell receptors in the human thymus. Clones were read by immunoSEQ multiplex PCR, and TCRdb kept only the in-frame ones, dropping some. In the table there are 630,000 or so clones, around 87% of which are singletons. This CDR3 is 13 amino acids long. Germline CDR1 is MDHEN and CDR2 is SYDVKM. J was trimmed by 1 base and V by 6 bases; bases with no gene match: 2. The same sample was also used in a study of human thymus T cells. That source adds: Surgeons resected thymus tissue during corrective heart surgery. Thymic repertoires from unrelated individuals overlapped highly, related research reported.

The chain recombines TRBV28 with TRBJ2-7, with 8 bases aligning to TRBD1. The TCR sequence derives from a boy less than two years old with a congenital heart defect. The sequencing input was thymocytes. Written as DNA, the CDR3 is TGTGCCAGCAGCGACAGGGGATCCTACGAGCAGTACTTC. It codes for CASSDRGSYEQYF.